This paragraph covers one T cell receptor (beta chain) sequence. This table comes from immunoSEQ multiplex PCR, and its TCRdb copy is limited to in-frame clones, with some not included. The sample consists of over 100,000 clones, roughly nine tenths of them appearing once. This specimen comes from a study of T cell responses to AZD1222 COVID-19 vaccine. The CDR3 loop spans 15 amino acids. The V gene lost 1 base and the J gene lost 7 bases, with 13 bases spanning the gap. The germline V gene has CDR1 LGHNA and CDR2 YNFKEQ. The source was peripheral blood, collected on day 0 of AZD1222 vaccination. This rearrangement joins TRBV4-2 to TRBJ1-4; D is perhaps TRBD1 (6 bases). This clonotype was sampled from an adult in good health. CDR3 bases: TGTGCCAGCAGCCAAGGTCAGACAGGTTCTGAAAAACTGTTTTTT. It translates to CASSQGQTGSEKLFF.